The rows below give T cell receptor beta chains drawn from one sample of a study of CD8 T cells in Susac syndrome. MiXCR, applied by TCRdb to the immunoSEQ multiplex PCR reads, yields one record per CDR3 protein. The data show around 120,000 distinct CDR3 sequences, roughly 94% seen once. Specimen: CD4+ T cells from PBMCs. These receptors were obtained from a human donor with multiple sclerosis. CDR3s include the opening cysteine and the closing phenylalanine or tryptophan. D genes are given only for firm matches. Size values are once, few and many counts, or a class for expanded clones, and some rows have none.

TRBV6-6	NA	NA	TRBJ1-5	CASSYSRGGSNQPQHF	TGTGCCAGCAGTTACTCCAGGGGTGGAAGCAATCAGCCCCAGCATTTT
TRBV5-1	NA	NA	TRBJ1-2	CASSTGGTVNGYTF	TGCGCCAGCAGCACTGGGGGGACCGTCAATGGCTACACCTTC
TRBV20-1	TRBD1	NA	TRBJ1-4	CSATRTGFATNEKLFF	TGCAGTGCTACGCGGACAGGTTTTGCAACTAATGAAAAACTGTTTTTT
TRBV13	TRBD2	few	TRBJ2-7	CASSGPLAGRTPDEQYF	TGTGCCAGCAGCGGACCACTAGCGGGAAGGACCCCGGACGAGCAGTACTTC
TRBV20-1	TRBD1	NA	TRBJ1-1	CSASTGGRKTEAFF	TGCAGTGCTTCCACAGGGGGAAGGAAAACTGAAGCTTTCTTT
TRBV5-1	NA	NA	TRBJ2-2	CASSLGTTNWALGELFF	TGCGCCAGCAGCTTGGGAACTACAAATTGGGCCTTAGGAGAGCTGTTTTTT
TRBV5-1	NA	NA	TRBJ1-5	CASAQGLSNQPQHF	TGCGCCAGTGCACAGGGTCTGAGCAATCAGCCCCAGCATTTT
TRBV7-2	NA	NA	TRBJ2-7	CASSLGFGYEQYF	TGTGCCAGCAGCCTAGGCTTCGGCTACGAGCAGTACTTC
TRBV18	NA	NA	TRBJ2-3	CASSPVQGGSTDTQYF	TGTGCCAGCTCACCCGTCCAGGGGGGTTCCACAGATACGCAGTATTTT
TRBV30	NA	NA	TRBJ2-1	CAWSVTNEQFF	TGTGCCTGGAGTGTAACCAATGAGCAGTTCTTC
TRBV20-1	NA	NA	TRBJ1-1	CSARRDSPTEAFF	TGCAGTGCGCGGAGAGACAGCCCCACTGAAGCTTTCTTT
TRBV5-1	NA	NA	TRBJ1-4	CASSLKRDTDEKLFF	TGCGCCAGCAGCTTGAAAAGGGACACTGATGAAAAACTGTTTTTT
TRBV29-1	TRBD2	NA	TRBJ2-1	CSVEIVRRGGLYNEQFF	TGCAGCGTTGAGATAGTCCGGCGGGGGGGGCTATACAATGAGCAGTTCTTC
TRBV7-2	TRBD1	NA	TRBJ1-2	CASSSGTGLTYGYTF	TGTGCCAGCAGCTCCGGGACAGGGCTTACCTATGGCTACACCTTC
TRBV4-1	NA	NA	TRBJ1-2	CASSQDHGQVAQNYGYTF	TGCGCCAGCAGCCAAGATCACGGTCAGGTCGCCCAGAACTATGGCTACACCTTC
TRBV6-5	NA	NA	TRBJ2-5	CASSYSTGETQYF	TGTGCCAGCAGTTACTCGACGGGGGAGACCCAGTACTTC
TRBV6-6	NA	NA	TRBJ1-2	CASSLNTGNYGYTF	TGTGCCAGCAGCCTAAACACTGGGAACTATGGCTACACCTTC
TRBV12-3/TRBV12-4	NA	NA	TRBJ2-4	CASSFRGGLAKNIQYF	TGTGCCAGCAGTTTCCGAGGTGGGCTAGCCAAAAACATTCAGTACTTC
TRBV9	TRBD2	NA	TRBJ2-2	CASSVAIAGANTGELFF	TGTGCCAGCAGCGTAGCTATAGCGGGGGCGAACACCGGGGAGCTGTTTTTT
TRBV20-1	TRBD1	NA	TRBJ2-7	CSATTGGTYEQYF	TGCAGTGCCACGACAGGGGGAACCTACGAGCAGTACTTC